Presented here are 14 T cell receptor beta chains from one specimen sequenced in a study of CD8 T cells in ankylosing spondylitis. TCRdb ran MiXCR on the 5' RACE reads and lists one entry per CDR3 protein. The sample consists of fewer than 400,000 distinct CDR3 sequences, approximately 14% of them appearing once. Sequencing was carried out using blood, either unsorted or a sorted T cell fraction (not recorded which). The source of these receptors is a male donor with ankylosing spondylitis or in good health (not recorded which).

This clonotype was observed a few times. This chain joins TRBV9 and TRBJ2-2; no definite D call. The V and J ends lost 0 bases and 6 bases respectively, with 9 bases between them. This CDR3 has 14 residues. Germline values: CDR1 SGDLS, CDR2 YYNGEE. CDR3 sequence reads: CASSVAYHAGELFF. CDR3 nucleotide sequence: TGTGCCAGCAGCGTAGCTTATCATGCCGGGGAGCTGTTTTTT.

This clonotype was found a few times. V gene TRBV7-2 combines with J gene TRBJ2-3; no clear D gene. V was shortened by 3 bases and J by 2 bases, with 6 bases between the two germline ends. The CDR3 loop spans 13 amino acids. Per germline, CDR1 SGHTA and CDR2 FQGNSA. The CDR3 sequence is CASSFHFTDTQYF. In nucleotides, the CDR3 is TGTGCCAGCAGCTTTCACTTCACAGATACGCAGTATTTT.

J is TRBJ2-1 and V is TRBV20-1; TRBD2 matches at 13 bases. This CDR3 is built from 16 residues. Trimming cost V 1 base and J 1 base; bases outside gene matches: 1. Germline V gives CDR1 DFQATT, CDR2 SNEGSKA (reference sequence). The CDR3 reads CSARGTSGRSYNEQFF. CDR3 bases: TGCAGTGCTAGAGGGACTAGCGGGAGATCCTACAATGAGCAGTTCTTC.

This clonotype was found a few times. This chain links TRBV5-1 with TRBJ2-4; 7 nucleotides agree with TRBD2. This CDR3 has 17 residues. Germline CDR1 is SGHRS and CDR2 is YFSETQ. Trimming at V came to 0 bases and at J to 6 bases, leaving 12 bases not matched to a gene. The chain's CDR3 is CASSLVGGSRERNIQYF. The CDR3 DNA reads TGCGCCAGCAGCTTGGTTGGCGGGAGCAGGGAGAGAAACATTCAGTACTTC.

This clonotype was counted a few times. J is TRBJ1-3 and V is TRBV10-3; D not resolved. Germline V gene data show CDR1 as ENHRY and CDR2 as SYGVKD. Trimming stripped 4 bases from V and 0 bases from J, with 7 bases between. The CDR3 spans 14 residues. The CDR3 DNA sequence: TGTGCCATCAGTGCATCAAGCTCTGGAAACACCATATATTTT. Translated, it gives CAISASSSGNTIYF.

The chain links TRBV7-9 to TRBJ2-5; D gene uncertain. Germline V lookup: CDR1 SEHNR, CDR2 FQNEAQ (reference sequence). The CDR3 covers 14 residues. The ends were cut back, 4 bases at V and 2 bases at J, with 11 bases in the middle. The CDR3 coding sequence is TGTGCCAGCAGCTATAGGACGGCTCAAGAGACCCAGTACTTC. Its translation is CASSYRTAQETQYF.

The CDR3 DNA follows: TGTGCCAGCAGTTGGGCGGGGAACCAGCCCCAGCATTTT. This sequence encodes CASSWAGNQPQHF. The chain employs TRBV12-3 or TRBV12-4 and TRBJ1-5, with D unclear. V lost 4 bases, J lost 7 bases, and 11 bases lay in between. The CDR3 is 13 amino acids.

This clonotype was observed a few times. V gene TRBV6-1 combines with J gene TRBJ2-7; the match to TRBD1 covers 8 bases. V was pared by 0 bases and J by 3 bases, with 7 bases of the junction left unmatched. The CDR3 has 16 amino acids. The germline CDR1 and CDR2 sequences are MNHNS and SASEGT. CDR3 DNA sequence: TGTGCCAGCAGTGAAGCGACGATAGGACAGGGCTACGAGCAGTACTTC. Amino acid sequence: CASSEATIGQGYEQYF.

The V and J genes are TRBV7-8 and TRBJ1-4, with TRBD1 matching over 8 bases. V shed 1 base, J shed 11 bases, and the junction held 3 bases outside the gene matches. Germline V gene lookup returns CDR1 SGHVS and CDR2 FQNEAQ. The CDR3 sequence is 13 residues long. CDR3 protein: CASSLGTGYKLFF. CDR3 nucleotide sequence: TGTGCCAGCAGCTTAGGGACAGGGTATAAACTGTTTTTT.

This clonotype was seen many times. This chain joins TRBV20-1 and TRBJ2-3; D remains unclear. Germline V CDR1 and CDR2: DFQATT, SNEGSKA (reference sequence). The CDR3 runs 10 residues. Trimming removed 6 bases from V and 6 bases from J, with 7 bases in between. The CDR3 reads CSASRDTQYF. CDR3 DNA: TGCAGTGCGAGCAGGGATACGCAGTATTTT.

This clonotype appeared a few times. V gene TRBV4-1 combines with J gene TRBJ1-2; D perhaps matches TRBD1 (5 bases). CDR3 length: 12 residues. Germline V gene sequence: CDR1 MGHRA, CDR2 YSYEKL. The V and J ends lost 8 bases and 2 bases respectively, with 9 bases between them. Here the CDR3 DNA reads TGCGCCAGCGGGAGGGGCAACTATGGCTACACCTTC. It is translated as CASGRGNYGYTF.

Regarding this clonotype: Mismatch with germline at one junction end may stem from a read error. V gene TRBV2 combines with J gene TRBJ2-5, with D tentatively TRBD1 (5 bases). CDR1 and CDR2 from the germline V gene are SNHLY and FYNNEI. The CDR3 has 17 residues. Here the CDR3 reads CTSSLRRAGWKKETQYF. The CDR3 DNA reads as TGTACCAGCAGTTTACGACGGGCAGGGTGGAAGAAGGAGACCCAGTACTTC.

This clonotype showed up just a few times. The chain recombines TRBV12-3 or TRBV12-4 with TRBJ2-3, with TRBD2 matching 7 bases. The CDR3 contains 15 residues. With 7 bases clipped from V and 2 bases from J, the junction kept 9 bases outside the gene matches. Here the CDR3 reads CASTSPGGFTDTQYF. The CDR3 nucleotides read TGTGCCAGCACCTCCCCGGGGGGATTCACAGATACGCAGTATTTT.

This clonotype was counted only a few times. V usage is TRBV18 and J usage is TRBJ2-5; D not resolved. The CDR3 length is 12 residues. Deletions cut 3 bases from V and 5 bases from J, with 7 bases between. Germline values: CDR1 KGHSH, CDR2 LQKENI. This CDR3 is CASSPWAETQYF. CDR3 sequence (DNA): TGTGCCAGCTCACCCTGGGCCGAGACCCAGTACTTC.